Listed here is a single T cell receptor beta chain. The antigen is not known. The entry originates in a study of cytomegalovirus exposure and HLA in healthy donors. Whole-study findings and limits: Common viral pathogens were later found to be apparently linked to several of the most significant clusters.

All donors participated as healthy donors of bone marrow. Though nominally healthy at sampling, donors likely had unrecorded immune exposures. The ends were cut back, 5 bases at V and 6 bases at J, with 19 bases in the middle. Germline values: CDR1 GTSNPN, CDR2 SVGIG (reference sequence). The CDR3 has 14 residues. The study ran its PCR with 60 Vbeta and 13 Jbeta primers. Produced via immunoSEQ multiplex PCR; TCRdb's table is partial and in-frame only. The sample lists more than 95,000 clones, approximately 66% occurring once. The receptor was isolated from a woman aged 45-59 years in good health and CMV-seronegative. The chain is built from TRBV30 and TRBJ1-1; D possibly corresponds to TRBD1 (6 bases). Sequenced material: PBMCs. CDR3 nucleotide sequence: TGTGCCTGGCTAGGGCAGGGGACCACCGCTGAAGCTTTCTTT. Translating it yields CAWLGQGTTAEAFF.